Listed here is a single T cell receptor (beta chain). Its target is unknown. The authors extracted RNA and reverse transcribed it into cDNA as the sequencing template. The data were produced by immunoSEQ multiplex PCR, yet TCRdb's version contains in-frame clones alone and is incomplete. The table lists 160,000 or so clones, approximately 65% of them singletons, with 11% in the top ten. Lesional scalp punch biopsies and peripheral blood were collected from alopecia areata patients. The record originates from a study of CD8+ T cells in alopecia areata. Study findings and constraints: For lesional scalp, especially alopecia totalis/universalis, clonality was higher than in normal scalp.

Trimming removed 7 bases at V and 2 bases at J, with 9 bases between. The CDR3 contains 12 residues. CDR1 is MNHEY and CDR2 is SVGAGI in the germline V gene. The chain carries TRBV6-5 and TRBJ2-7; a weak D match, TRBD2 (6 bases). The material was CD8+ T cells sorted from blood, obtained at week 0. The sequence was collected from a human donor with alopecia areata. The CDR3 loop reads CASMTSAYEQYF. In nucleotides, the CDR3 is TGTGCCAGCATGACTAGTGCCTACGAGCAGTACTTC.